Listed below are T cell receptor beta chains from one sample, sequenced in a study of OX40 agonist ivuxolimab in advanced cancers. This table comes from immunoSEQ multiplex PCR, and its TCRdb copy is limited to in-frame clones, with some not included. The table shows 79,000 or so clones, with about 90% occurring only once. Sequenced here: CD4+ or CD8+ T cells sorted from blood, sampled in a trial of the OX40 agonist ivuxolimab. All receptors come from an adult with an advanced solid tumor such as melanoma, head and neck, liver or kidney cancer. Both conserved end residues are part of each CDR3. Fields, in order: CDR3 DNA, CDR3 protein, V gene, J gene, clone size, D gene. D genes are given only for firm matches. Size is omitted from some rows. Given values are once, few, many or a class for expanded clones.

cdr3_nt: TGTGCCAGTAGTATAGATCGTGGAACTGAAGCTTTCTTT
cdr3_aa: CASSIDRGTEAFF
v_call: TRBV19
j_call: TRBJ1-1
clone_size: -
d_call: -

cdr3_nt: TGTGCCAGCTCACCCATGGGGAACTACGAGCAGTACTTC
cdr3_aa: CASSPMGNYEQYF
v_call: TRBV18
j_call: TRBJ2-7
clone_size: -
d_call: -

cdr3_nt: TGTGCCAGCGCGGGAGGACCTCAAGAGACCCAGTACTTC
cdr3_aa: CASAGGPQETQYF
v_call: TRBV6-1
j_call: TRBJ2-5
clone_size: -
d_call: TRBD2

cdr3_nt: TGTGCCAGCAGTGACCCGGGACTTGGAAACACCATATATTTT
cdr3_aa: CASSDPGLGNTIYF
v_call: TRBV25-1
j_call: TRBJ1-3
clone_size: -
d_call: -

cdr3_nt: TGTGCCAGCGGTCGGGCGGCCTACGAGCAGTACTTC
cdr3_aa: CASGRAAYEQYF
v_call: TRBV28
j_call: TRBJ2-7
clone_size: -
d_call: -

cdr3_nt: TGCGCCAGCAGTGGAGGGGGCAGGGGCGCCATCGATAGCAATCAGCCCCAGCATTTT
cdr3_aa: CASSGGGRGAIDSNQPQHF
v_call: TRBV10-2
j_call: TRBJ1-5
clone_size: -
d_call: TRBD1

cdr3_nt: TGTGCCAGCAAAGAGACAGGAGCCACCGGGGAGCTGTTTTTT
cdr3_aa: CASKETGATGELFF
v_call: TRBV7-3
j_call: TRBJ2-2
clone_size: once
d_call: -

cdr3_nt: TGTGCCAGCAGCCCCCTCGATGAGCAGTTCTTC
cdr3_aa: CASSPLDEQFF
v_call: TRBV11-3
j_call: TRBJ2-1
clone_size: -
d_call: -

cdr3_nt: TGTGCCTGGCAAAGTACAGTCTATGGCTACACCTTC
cdr3_aa: CAWQSTVYGYTF
v_call: TRBV30
j_call: TRBJ1-2
clone_size: few
d_call: -

cdr3_nt: TGTGCCAGCAGCCCCCAGCAGGGGGAGACCCAGTACTTC
cdr3_aa: CASSPQQGETQYF
v_call: TRBV7-9
j_call: TRBJ2-5
clone_size: once
d_call: -

cdr3_nt: TGTGCCAGCGGTACCGAGGGGACCCAGTACTTC
cdr3_aa: CASGTEGTQYF
v_call: TRBV2
j_call: TRBJ2-5
clone_size: -
d_call: -

cdr3_nt: TGTGCCAGCAGCTTAGGGGGACAGACCATCGAGACCCAGTACTTC
cdr3_aa: CASSLGGQTIETQYF
v_call: TRBV7-9
j_call: TRBJ2-5
clone_size: -
d_call: TRBD1

cdr3_nt: TGTGCCAGCAGCGTTACGAATTCACCCCTCCACTTT
cdr3_aa: CASSVTNSPLHF
v_call: TRBV2
j_call: TRBJ1-6
clone_size: -
d_call: -

cdr3_nt: TGTGCCAGCAGCGCCGAAGGTACAGCTCTAGCGGGGAGCTCCTACAATGAGCAGTTCTTC
cdr3_aa: CASSAEGTALAGSSYNEQFF
v_call: TRBV28
j_call: TRBJ2-1
clone_size: -
d_call: TRBD2

cdr3_nt: TGCGCCAGCAGCTCCCTTGGGCCCAACACTGAAGCTTTCTTT
cdr3_aa: CASSSLGPNTEAFF
v_call: TRBV5-1
j_call: TRBJ1-1
clone_size: -
d_call: -

cdr3_nt: TGTGCCAGCAGCAAAGGATCTGGTCAGGGGAATCAGCCCCAGCATTTT
cdr3_aa: CASSKGSGQGNQPQHF
v_call: TRBV21-1
j_call: TRBJ1-5
clone_size: once
d_call: -

cdr3_nt: TGTGCCAGCAGCTCCATCTCTCTCGGTTACAATGAGCAGTTCTTC
cdr3_aa: CASSSISLGYNEQFF
v_call: TRBV5-8
j_call: TRBJ2-1
clone_size: once
d_call: -

cdr3_nt: TGTGCCAGCAGCCCGGGACAGGGAGAGCACGAGCAGTACTTC
cdr3_aa: CASSPGQGEHEQYF
v_call: TRBV7-9
j_call: TRBJ2-7
clone_size: -
d_call: TRBD1

cdr3_nt: TGTGCCAGCAGCTTAGCAGGGGGAGGGGCTTTCTTT
cdr3_aa: CASSLAGGGAFF
v_call: TRBV7-6
j_call: TRBJ1-1
clone_size: -
d_call: -

cdr3_nt: TGCGCCAGCAGCCAAGAATCGGGCAATCAGCCCCAGCATTTT
cdr3_aa: CASSQESGNQPQHF
v_call: TRBV4-1
j_call: TRBJ1-5
clone_size: -
d_call: -

cdr3_nt: TGCGCCAGCAGCTTGAGGGGGACATTGAACACTGAAGCTTTCTTT
cdr3_aa: CASSLRGTLNTEAFF
v_call: TRBV5-1
j_call: TRBJ1-1
clone_size: -
d_call: -

cdr3_nt: TGTGCCAGCAGCTTTCCCGTCCGGTCCCGCACAGATACGCAGTATTTT
cdr3_aa: CASSFPVRSRTDTQYF
v_call: TRBV11-2
j_call: TRBJ2-3
clone_size: -
d_call: -

cdr3_nt: TGCGCCAGCAGCTTGGCCGGGGGAGGCGGCTATGGCTACACCTTC
cdr3_aa: CASSLAGGGGYGYTF
v_call: TRBV5-1
j_call: TRBJ1-2
clone_size: -
d_call: -

cdr3_nt: TGTGCCAGCAGCCACCGACAGCTCTCGAACACTGAAGCTTTCTTT
cdr3_aa: CASSHRQLSNTEAFF
v_call: TRBV5-6
j_call: TRBJ1-1
clone_size: -
d_call: -

cdr3_nt: TGTGCCAGCAGTACGACAGGGTTCAACACCGGGGAGCTGTTTTTT
cdr3_aa: CASSTTGFNTGELFF
v_call: TRBV28
j_call: TRBJ2-2
clone_size: -
d_call: TRBD1

cdr3_nt: TGTGCCAGCAGCCCGGGACTAGCGGGGAGTGAGCAGTTCTTC
cdr3_aa: CASSPGLAGSEQFF
v_call: TRBV7-3
j_call: TRBJ2-1
clone_size: -
d_call: TRBD2

cdr3_nt: TGTGCCAGCGGTCGGAACGAGGATACGCAGTATTTT
cdr3_aa: CASGRNEDTQYF
v_call: TRBV6-1
j_call: TRBJ2-3
clone_size: -
d_call: -